The sequence of this T cell receptor (beta chain) was determined in a study of blood T cell repertoires in COVID-19. Study-level information: The origin of the acute and convalescent COVID-19 samples was the United States, Italy and Spain. Sample material is recorded as cDNA or gDNA derived from T cells, B-cell-depleted T cells, or PBMCs.

V was shortened by 4 bases and J by 1 base, with 5 bases between the two germline ends. The CDR3 length is 12 residues. CDR1 and CDR2 from the germline V gene are SGHRS and YFSETQ. Per the authors' pipeline: Amplification with reference gene primers provided the estimates of nucleated cell counts. Assay: immunoSEQ multiplex PCR; the TCRdb copy retains only in-frame clones and omits some. The V and J calls and clone size are taken from that table; D and trimming were inferred from the DNA. The sample carries 250,000 to 300,000 clones, roughly nine tenths recorded once. In Seattle, patients joined the study during active infection and were tracked longitudinally.

This receptor was identified in a woman aged 30 to 39 with COVID-19, enrolled during active disease. The chain links TRBV5-1 to TRBJ1-1; D may be TRBD1 (5 bases). The sequenced material came from peripheral blood. CDR3 protein: CASSDRNTEAFF. In DNA, the CDR3 is TGCGCCAGCAGCGACAGGAACACTGAAGCTTTCTTT.